This TCR beta chain was captured by sequencing in a study of blood T cell repertoires in COVID-19. Study context: Samples came from the United States, Italy and Spain, spanning acute and convalescent COVID-19.

Here immunoSEQ multiplex PCR was the method, and the copy in TCRdb shows in-frame clones only, minus some. The sample carries 240,000 or so clones, about 79% recorded once. This clone showed up many times. Germline CDR1 reads SGHKS; CDR2 reads YYEKEE (reference sequence). CDR3 length: 17 residues. V was pared by 4 bases and J by 7 bases, with 14 bases of the junction left unmatched. The V and J genes are TRBV5-5 and TRBJ1-5; 10 bases are shared with TRBD1. Sequencing was performed on peripheral blood. The sequence was obtained from a woman at least 80 years old with acute or convalescent COVID-19. CDR3 protein: CASSPGTGARGNQPQHF. The CDR3 region has the DNA TGTGCCAGCAGCCCCGGGACAGGGGCCCGGGGGAACCAGCCCCAGCATTTT.